The T cell receptor beta chain described here comes from a study of T cells expressing NK-cell markers. The overall study: The TCR beta repertoires originated in sorted CD3+CD56+NKG2C+, CD3+CD56+NKG2C- and CD3+CD56-NKG2C+ T cells. HCMV seropositivity characterized most of the eight sequenced donors, and seronegativity one.

For this clonotype: No antigen is known for it.

General observations from the study: Topping the CD3+CD56-NKG2C+ fraction as well were these clonotypes, in a few donors.

CDR1 and CDR2 (germline): SQVTM, ANQGSEA. The CDR3 runs to 13 residues. 5'RACE template switching with UMIs produced the TCR beta cDNA. Using the 5' RACE reads, TCRdb records one entry per CDR3 protein without DNA. This sample's table has around 180,000 distinct CDR3 sequences. V gene TRBV29-1 combines with J gene TRBJ1-1; the D call of TRBD1 rests on TCRdb alone, since no DNA is present to check it. This clonotype was sampled from a man between 18 and 69 years old in good health. The specimen was blood T cells: a sorted CD56 or NKG2C T cell subset, CD4+ or CD8+ T cells, or bulk PBMC T cells (not recorded which). The CDR3 is CSGLFRGGTEAFF.